The 6 T cell receptor beta chains below all came from one sample that was sequenced in a study of T-cell reconstitution after alpha-beta-depleted transplantation in children. Unique molecular identifiers were used in preparing the TCRbeta library. In TCRdb, the PCR reads were re-called with MiXCR into one record per CDR3 protein. This sample yields around 190,000 distinct CDR3 sequences, of which about 6.6% are seen a single time; about 5.9% belongs to the top ten. The input for sequencing was PBMCs, taken before TCRalphabeta/CD19-depleted stem cell transplant. The receptors originated from a boy aged 2 to 10 with acute lymphoblastic leukemia, due to receive a stem cell transplant.

This clonotype was detected many times. This rearrangement joins TRBV7-2 to TRBJ2-2; D is unresolved. Germline V gives CDR1 SGHTA, CDR2 FQGNSA. The CDR3 length is 15 residues. V was cut by 2 bases and J by 4 bases, with 11 bases left in between. CDR3 bases: TGTGCCAGCAGCTTAAGCAGTCTCGGCACCGGGGAGCTGTTTTTT. Protein sequence: CASSLSSLGTGELFF.

The gene calls are TRBV7-2 and TRBJ2-5; maybe TRBD2 (6 bases). Germline V CDR1 and CDR2: SGHTA, FQGNSA. CDR3 length: 14 residues. V shed 3 bases and J shed 4 bases, with 12 bases lying between them. CDR3 region: CASSFRRDGETQYF. DNA for the CDR3: TGTGCCAGCAGCTTCCGGCGGGATGGAGAGACCCAGTACTTC.

This rearrangement joins TRBV5-1 to TRBJ2-5, with D unresolved. The CDR3 covers 13 residues. Germline V lookup: CDR1 SGHRS, CDR2 YFSETQ. The V end was cut by 0 bases, the J end by 5 bases, with 8 bases between. CDR3 nucleotides: TGCGCCAGCAGCTTGGCCTGGTCCGAGACCCAGTACTTC. It is translated as CASSLAWSETQYF. The full variable domain, rest sourced from reference TRBV5-1 and TRBJ2-5, is KAGVTQTPRYLIKTRGQQVTLSCSPISGHRSVSWYQQTPGQGLQFLFEYFSETQRNKGNFPGRFSGRQFSNSRSEMNVSTLELGDSALYLCASSLAWSETQYFGPGTRLLVL.

This clonotype was counted at least ten times. The genes are TRBV29-1 and TRBJ2-6; D is ambiguous. From germline, CDR1 is SQVTM and CDR2 ANQGSEA. The CDR3 contains 13 residues. V shed 4 bases and J shed 0 bases, with 4 bases lying between them. The CDR3 sequence: CSVVGSGANVLTF. The CDR3 DNA follows: TGCAGCGTTGTAGGCTCTGGGGCCAACGTCCTGACTTTC.

This clonotype was recorded many times. The chain uses TRBV7-2 and TRBJ2-2; 10 nucleotides agree with TRBD2. Germline-derived CDR1 and CDR2 are SGHTA and FQGNSA. CDR3 length: 16 amino acids. The ends lost 2 bases at V and 5 bases at J; junction bases unmatched: 5. CDR3 DNA: TGTGCCAGCAGCTTACACAGCGGGGGGGGGACCGGGGAGCTGTTTTTT. The encoded protein is CASSLHSGGGTGELFF.

This clonotype came up many times. V is TRBV28 and J is TRBJ2-7, with TRBD1 as a possible D gene (6 bases). V was pared by 8 bases and J by 5 bases, with 16 bases between. The CDR3 contains 13 residues. Germline V gene data show CDR1 as MDHEN and CDR2 as SYDVKM. The CDR3 loop is CASEKQGLDEQYF. In DNA, the CDR3 is TGTGCCAGCGAAAAGCAGGGGCTCGACGAGCAGTACTTC.